This TCR beta chain is from a study of T cells in Graves' hyperthyroidism and ophthalmopathy. Ophthalmopathy patients had moderate-to-severe active disease, CAS ≥3, NOSPECS ≥4, and disease duration under 3 months. Thyroid ultrasound and orbital computed tomography, with clinical symptoms and serum thyroxine and TRAb, informed diagnoses. Study findings and constraints: The model forecast ophthalmopathy, anticipating it by a median approximately 7 months before onset. Using 13 V-J features, a model discriminated ophthalmopathy from stable hyperthyroidism.

It was RNA transcripts that yielded the amplified TCR beta CDR3 regions. First-round RT-PCR with HTBI primers amplified the TCR CDR3 region. A single record per CDR3 protein comes from TCRdb applying MiXCR to the multiplex PCR reads. The table lists about 610,000 distinct CDR3 sequences, roughly 16% of them singletons. This CDR3 is built from 13 residues. Germline lookup yields CDR1 DFQATT and CDR2 SNEGSKA (reference sequence). Trimming pared 2 bases from V and 0 bases from J, leaving 6 bases between. This clonotype was seen repeatedly, ten times or more. What it binds is not known. What was sequenced was blood. The receptor was derived from a woman in her forties with Graves' ophthalmopathy. V gene TRBV20-1 combines with J gene TRBJ2-3; no clear D. CDR3 region: CSARITSTDTQYF. The CDR3 DNA sequence: TGCAGTGCTAGAATTACTAGCACAGATACGCAGTATTTT.